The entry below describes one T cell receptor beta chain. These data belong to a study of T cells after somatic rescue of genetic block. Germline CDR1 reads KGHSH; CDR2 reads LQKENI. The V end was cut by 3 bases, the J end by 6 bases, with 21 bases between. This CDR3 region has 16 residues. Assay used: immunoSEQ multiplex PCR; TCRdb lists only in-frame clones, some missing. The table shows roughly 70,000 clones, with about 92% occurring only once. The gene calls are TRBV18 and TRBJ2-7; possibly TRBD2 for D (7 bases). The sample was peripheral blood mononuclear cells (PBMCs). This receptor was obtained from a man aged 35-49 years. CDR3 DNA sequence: TGTGCCAGCTCACCGACATCCGGGGGGCTTGCAGGCGAGCAGTACTTC. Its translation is CASSPTSGGLAGEQYF.